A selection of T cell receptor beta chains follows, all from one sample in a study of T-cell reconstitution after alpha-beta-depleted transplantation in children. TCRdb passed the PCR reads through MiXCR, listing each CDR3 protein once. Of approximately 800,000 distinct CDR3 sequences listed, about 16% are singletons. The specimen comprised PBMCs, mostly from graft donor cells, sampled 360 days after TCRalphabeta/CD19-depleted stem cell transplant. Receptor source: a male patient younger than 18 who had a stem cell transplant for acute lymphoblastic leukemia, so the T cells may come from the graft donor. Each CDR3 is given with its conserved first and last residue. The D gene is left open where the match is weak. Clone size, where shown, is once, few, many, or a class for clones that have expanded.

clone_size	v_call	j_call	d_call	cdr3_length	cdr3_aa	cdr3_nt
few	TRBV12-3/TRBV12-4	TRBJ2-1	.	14	CASSPSNNYNEQFF	TGTGCCAGCAGTCCATCCAACAACTACAATGAGCAGTTCTTC
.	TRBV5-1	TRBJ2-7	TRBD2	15	CASSLAAGGPGEQYF	TGCGCCAGCAGCTTGGCGGCGGGAGGGCCCGGCGAGCAGTACTTC
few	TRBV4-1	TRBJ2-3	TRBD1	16	CASSQMTGGMTDTQYF	TGCGCCAGCAGCCAGATGACAGGGGGCATGACAGATACGCAGTATTTT
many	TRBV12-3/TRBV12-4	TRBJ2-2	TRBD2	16	CASRPGLAANTGELFF	TGTGCCAGCAGACCGGGACTAGCGGCAAACACCGGGGAGCTGTTTTTT
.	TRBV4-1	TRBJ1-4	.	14	CASSRQGGQEKLFF	TGCGCCAGCAGCCGGCAGGGAGGTCAGGAAAAACTGTTTTTT
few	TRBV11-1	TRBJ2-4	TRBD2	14	CASSYLAGVNIQYF	TGTGCCAGCAGCTACCTAGCGGGAGTGAACATTCAGTACTTC
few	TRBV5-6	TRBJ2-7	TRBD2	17	CASSSLPVLREGYEQYF	TGTGCCAGCAGCTCCCTTCCCGTATTACGGGAGGGGTACGAGCAGTACTTC
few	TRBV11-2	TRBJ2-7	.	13	CASSLVLFYEQYF	TGTGCCAGCAGCTTAGTTCTGTTTTACGAGCAGTACTTC
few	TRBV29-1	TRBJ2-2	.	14	CSVVPGTNTGELFF	TGCAGCGTCGTACCGGGGACGAACACCGGGGAGCTGTTTTTT
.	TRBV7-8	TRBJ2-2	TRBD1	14	CASIGTGNTGELFF	TGTGCCAGCATTGGGACAGGGAACACCGGGGAGCTGTTTTTT
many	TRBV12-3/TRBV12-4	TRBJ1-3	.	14	CASSLGGPGNTIYF	TGTGCCAGCAGTTTAGGAGGGCCTGGAAACACCATATATTTT
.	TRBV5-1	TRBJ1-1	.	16	CASSLAGTAEGTEAFF	TGCGCCAGCAGCTTGGCCGGGACGGCGGAGGGCACTGAAGCTTTCTTT
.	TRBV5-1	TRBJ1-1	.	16	CASTLGQALMNTEAFF	TGCGCCAGCACCCTGGGCCAGGCACTCATGAACACTGAAGCTTTCTTT
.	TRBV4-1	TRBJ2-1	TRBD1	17	CASSPLGQGSLGDEQFF	TGCGCCAGCAGCCCCTTGGGACAGGGCTCTTTGGGCGATGAGCAGTTCTTC
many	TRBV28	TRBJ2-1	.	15	CASRKGPNPYNEQFF	TGTGCCAGCAGGAAGGGCCCAAACCCCTACAATGAGCAGTTCTTC